This T cell receptor (beta chain) was sequenced for a study of CD8+ T cells in alopecia areata. Study at large: Twice daily, treated patients received 5 to 10 mg of oral tofacitinib. The protocol delivered tofacitinib for 6 to 18 months, then withdrew it for 6 months.

RNA extraction was followed by reverse transcription into cDNA, which acted as the sequencing template. Only in-frame clones appear in the TCRdb table, and some are missing; sequencing was by immunoSEQ multiplex PCR. Altogether about 270,000 clones are present, over 45% being singletons, with the ten largest covering around 0.92%. The study, taken as a whole, reports: There were many expanded lesional clones persisting in scalp and blood during tofacitinib.

V trimming: 7 bases; J trimming: 4 bases; junction bases outside the gene matches: 3. CDR1 is SGHTA and CDR2 is FQGNSA in the germline V gene. This CDR3 spans 14 amino acids. As regards this clone: No antigen is known for it.

Treatment of the sample: oral pan-JAK inhibitor, 5-10 mg twice daily. It was from alopecia areata patients that lesional scalp punch biopsies and peripheral blood were collected. This sequence joins TRBV7-2 and TRBJ2-1, with TRBD2 matching over 11 bases. The material was CD4+ T cells sorted from blood, obtained around week 54, from a patient treated with tofacitinib. The source is a human donor with alopecia areata. CDR3 sequence: CASTVAGGYNEQFF. CDR3 DNA sequence: TGTGCCAGCACCGTAGCGGGGGGGTACAATGAGCAGTTCTTC.